The 11 T cell receptor beta chains presented below share a single source sample, sequenced in a study of blood T cell repertoires in COVID-19. The method was immunoSEQ multiplex PCR; TCRdb's version includes in-frame clones alone and lacks a portion of them. The data contain 250,000 to 300,000 clones, approximately 88% of them singletons. Sequencing used PBMCs or T cells enriched from blood (not recorded which). The source is a woman aged 25 to 39 who had recovered from COVID-19.

The chain joins TRBV5-1 to TRBJ2-3, with 12 bases matching TRBD2. The CDR3 extends over 15 amino acids. After removal of 4 bases from V and 6 bases from J, the junction contained 6 bases not matched to a gene. The germline CDR1 and CDR2 sequences are SGHRS and YFSETQ. The CDR3, as DNA: TGCGCCAGCAGCCTGGGACTAGCGGGTAAGGATACGCAGTATTTT. Translating it yields CASSLGLAGKDTQYF.

The genes are TRBV11-3 and TRBJ2-1, with D unclear. This CDR3 has 13 residues. Germline V CDR1 and CDR2: SGHNT, YENEEA. Trimming pared 2 bases from V and 4 bases from J, leaving 6 bases between. In nucleotides, the CDR3 is TGTGCCAGCAGCTTATCAGGTTACAATGAGCAGTTCTTC. Encoded protein: CASSLSGYNEQFF. Variable domain in full (rest from reference TRBV11-3 and TRBJ2-1): EAGVVQSPRYKIIEKKQPVAFWCNPISGHNTLYWYLQNLGQGPELLIRYENEEAVDDSQLPKDRFSAERLKGVDSTLKIQPAELGDSAVYLCASSLSGYNEQFFGPGTRLTVL.

The chain employs TRBV18 and TRBJ2-5, with 8 nucleotides matching TRBD1. The CDR3 has 14 amino acids. Germline CDR1 and CDR2: KGHSH and LQKENI. With 2 bases clipped from V and 4 bases from J, the junction kept 3 bases outside the gene matches. The CDR3 here is CASSPGQGRETQYF. For the CDR3, the DNA is TGTGCCAGCTCACCAGGACAGGGTAGAGAGACCCAGTACTTC.

The chain joins TRBV10-1 to TRBJ2-5; D possibly corresponds to TRBD1 (5 bases). The germline V and J ends were trimmed by 8 bases and 4 bases, with 11 bases remaining between them. The CDR3 spans 12 residues. Looked up from germline, CDR1 is WNHNN and CDR2 is SYGVQD (reference sequence). CDR3 amino acids: CASGASVETQYF. Written as DNA, the CDR3 is TGCGCCAGCGGGGCCTCCGTAGAGACCCAGTACTTC.

This rearrangement joins TRBV30 to TRBJ2-5, with a possible D match to TRBD1 (5 bases). Deletions cut 0 bases from V and 9 bases from J, with 11 bases between. CDR1 is GTSNPN, CDR2 SVGIG, per germline (reference sequence). The CDR3 covers 12 residues. CDR3 nucleotide sequence: TGTGCCTGGAGTGTAAACTTAGGGGCCCAGTACTTC. Translation gives CAWSVNLGAQYF.

The chain employs TRBV27 and TRBJ2-3, with 7 bases lining up with TRBD2. This CDR3 has 15 residues. Germline V gene data show CDR1 as MNHEY and CDR2 as SMNVEV (reference sequence). V lost 3 bases to trimming and J lost 0 bases; unmatched junction nucleotides: 3. CDR3 amino acids: CASSFASGSTDTQYF. The CDR3 region has the DNA TGTGCCAGCAGTTTTGCTAGCGGCAGCACAGATACGCAGTATTTT.

The chain uses TRBV14 and TRBJ2-7, with TRBD2 matching 11 bases. V lost 6 bases to trimming and J lost 3 bases; unmatched junction nucleotides: 7. Germline loops: CDR1 SGHDN, CDR2 FVKESK. The CDR3 runs to 15 residues. The CDR3 DNA reads TGTGCCAGCAGGCGGGGACTAGCGGACAACTACGAGCAGTACTTC. Its protein is CASRRGLADNYEQYF.

The CDR3: CASQGDTYGYTF. The CDR3 nucleotides are TGTGCCTCCCAGGGGGACACCTATGGCTACACCTTC. The chain is built from TRBV30 and TRBJ1-2, with TRBD1 identical over 7 bases. Looked up from germline, CDR1 is GTSNPN and CDR2 is SVGIG (reference sequence). The CDR3 loop spans 12 amino acids. Trimming took 7 bases from V and 4 from J; bases not matched to a gene: 6.

V gene TRBV15 combines with J gene TRBJ2-2, with 9 bases matching TRBD1. The ends lost 0 bases at V and 4 bases at J; junction bases unmatched: 3. Germline loops: CDR1 LNHNV, CDR2 YYDKDF (reference sequence). CDR3 length: 16 amino acids. The chain's CDR3 is CATSRERTGATGELFF. CDR3 nucleotide sequence: TGTGCCACCAGCAGAGAGAGGACAGGGGCCACCGGGGAGCTGTTTTTT.

Here the CDR3 reads CASSQDRGDQETQYF. The CDR3 DNA follows: TGTGCCAGCAGCCAAGATCGCGGGGACCAAGAGACCCAGTACTTC. This rearrangement joins TRBV3-1 (or the pseudogene TRBV3-2) to TRBJ2-5; tentative D call: TRBD2 (6 bases). V lost 0 bases to trimming and J lost 0 bases, with 8 bases between them. The CDR3 totals 15 residues. The V gene's germline CDR1 is LGHDT and CDR2 YNNKEL (reference sequence).

This chain uses TRBV27 with TRBJ2-1; 11 bases match TRBD1. Per germline, CDR1 MNHEY and CDR2 SMNVEV (reference sequence). V shed 3 bases, J shed 4 bases, and the junction held 2 bases outside the gene matches. The CDR3 consists of 15 residues. CDR3 sequence: CASSLGTGGYNEQFF. DNA of the CDR3: TGTGCCAGCAGTTTGGGGACAGGGGGTTACAATGAGCAGTTCTTC.